The rows below give T cell receptor delta chains drawn from one sample of a study of γδ T cells in repeated Plasmodium falciparum infection. TCRdb called clones from the multiplex PCR reads again using CATT. Among 85,000 to 100,000 delta-chain clones listed, roughly 0.9% were seen once. Sequenced material: gamma-delta T cells from blood. The source of these receptors is a pool of human donors (malaria-infected and uninfected, not separated). Both conserved end residues are part of each CDR3. The order of the fields is clone size, D gene, CDR3 length, J gene, V gene, CDR3 DNA, CDR3 protein. A D gene is named only where the DNA matches it firmly. Some rows mark clone size as missing; the rest say once, few, many or name a class of expanded clone.

medium-sized	NA	19	TRDJ1	TRDV2	TGTGCCTGTGACACCAAGGGGGGGCGAAGACCCCTATACACCGATAAACTCATCTTT	CACDTKGGRRPLYTDKLIF
many	TRDD3	15	TRDJ1	TRDV2	TGTGCCTGTGACTCACTGGGGACCAACACCGATAAACTCATCTTT	CACDSLGTNTDKLIF
medium-sized	TRDD3	25	TRDJ1	TRDV1	TGTGCTCTTGGGGAACAGAAAAATCTCGCCTTGCCTTATTTACTGGGGGATATGGTGGACGATAAACTCATCTTT	CALGEQKNLALPYLLGDMVDDKLIF
medium-sized	NA	23	TRDJ1	TRDV1	TGTGCTCTTGGGGAACCGTTTCCTACTACCGGCCTCTGGGGCTGGGGACACACCGATAAACTCATCTTT	CALGEPFPTTGLWGWGHTDKLIF
medium-sized	TRDD3	17	TRDJ1	TRDV2	TGTGCCTGTGACACCCCCTCTACTGGGGATAGCCCCGATAAACTCATCTTT	CACDTPSTGDSPDKLIF
many	TRDD3	19	TRDJ1	TRDV1	TGTGCTCTTGGGGCCTGTATAATTGGGGGATACCTGTACACCGATAAACTCATCTTT	CALGACIIGGYLYTDKLIF
many	NA	21	TRDJ2	TRDV1	TGTGCTCTTGGGGAACCCTCCTCTCTTCCTAAATTCCTGGGGGACACAGCACAACTCTTCTTT	CALGEPSSLPKFLGDTAQLFF
many	TRDD3	19	TRDJ1	TRDV2	TGTGCCTGGATTAGGACTACACTGGGGGATACCCCGTCCACCGATAAACTCATCTTT	CAWIRTTLGDTPSTDKLIF
medium-sized	NA	23	TRDJ1	TRDV2	TGTGCCTGTGACACGGGAACTTACCGGTATTACATGGGGGGCACCGCCGGACCATCTAAACTCATCTTT	CACDTGTYRYYMGGTAGPSKLIF
many	NA	19	TRDJ1	TRDV1	TGTGCTCTTGGGGCTAGTCCTAGGAGTGGCGGGGCTCTCACCGATAAACTCATCTTT	CALGASPRSGGALTDKLIF
many	NA	20	TRDJ1	TRDV1	TGTGCTCTTGGGGAACACATATCACCTAGAGGCGAAGGTCACACCGATAAACTCATCTTT	CALGEHISPRGEGHTDKLIF
medium-sized	TRDD3	20	TRDJ1	TRDV1	TGTGCTCTTGGGACCAGCAACTACGTGCCCTGGGGGATCCCCACCGATAAACTCATCTTT	CALGTSNYVPWGIPTDKLIF
few	TRDD3	19	TRDJ1	TRDV1	TGTGCTCTTGGGCGTCCTCCCTCCTGGGGATACTCGGCCACCGACAAGCTCATCTTT	CALGRPPSWGYSATDKLIF
medium-sized	TRDD3	19	TRDJ3	TRDV2	TGTGCCTGTGACCGGGGGATAGGGCACATCTCCTGGGACACCCGACAGATGTTTTTC	CACDRGIGHISWDTRQMFF
many	NA	19	TRDJ1	TRDV1	TGTGCTCTTGGGGACCCTTCCTACGCTGGGGGATTCGCCACCGATAAACTCATCTTT	CALGDPSYAGGFATDKLIF
many	TRDD3	21	TRDJ1	TRDV1	TGTGCTCTTGGGGAACATTCTCCCTACCGTATACTGGGGGATAGAATGGATAAACTCATCTTT	CALGEHSPYRILGDRMDKLIF
many	NA	24	TRDJ1	TRDV1	TGTGCTCTTGGGGAACGGTTTGTAGGCCTTCCTACTCTGGGGGATAAGGGTCTATCCGATAAACTCATCTTT	CALGERFVGLPTLGDKGLSDKLIF
many	TRDD3	17	TRDJ1	TRDV1	TGTGCTCTACGTCGCGATACTGGGGCTATGTTCACCGATAAACTCATCTTT	CALRRDTGAMFTDKLIF
medium-sized	TRDD3	17	TRDJ1	TRDV1	TGTGCTCTTGGCTGGGGGAACACCCTTCAGTACACCGATAAACTCATCTTT	CALGWGNTLQYTDKLIF
medium-sized	TRDD3	21	TRDJ1	TRDV2	TGTGCCTGTGACACCGTCTCACCTCCGACCGTACTGGGGGATCACACCGATAAACTCATCTTT	CACDTVSPPTVLGDHTDKLIF
medium-sized	NA	15	TRDJ1	TRDV2	TGTGCCTGTGACACTTCCTGGAGCAACACCGATAAACTCATCTTT	CACDTSWSNTDKLIF
medium-sized	TRDD3	17	TRDJ2	TRDV2	TGTGCCTGTGACACAGTAGGGGATACGCGGGCGACAGCACAACTCTTCTTT	CACDTVGDTRATAQLFF
many	NA	16	TRDJ1	TRDV1	TGTGCTCTTGGGGAACAACCTACCCTGTACACCGATAAACTCATCTTT	CALGEQPTLYTDKLIF
many	TRDD3	19	TRDJ1	TRDV2	TGTGCCTGTGACCGAATTGTACTGGGGAGTGCCGGATTCGCCGATAAACTCATCTTT	CACDRIVLGSAGFADKLIF
many	NA	15	TRDJ1	TRDV1	TGTGCTCTTGGGGCCCCTTCGTACACGATAATAAAACTCATCTTT	CALGAPSYTIIKLIF
many	NA	15	TRDJ1	TRDV1	TGTGCTCTTGCCCGCCCTTCACATTACACCGATAAACTCATCTTT	CALARPSHYTDKLIF
many	NA	18	TRDJ1	TRDV1	TGTGCTCTTGGGGAACTTCTCCAGGGATGGGGGTACACCGATAAACTCATCTTT	CALGELLQGWGYTDKLIF
medium-sized	NA	26	TRDJ3	TRDV2	TGTGCCTGTGACCCGATTTCCCTTCAATCACCTGGGGACCACCTAAGAAACTCCTGGGACACCCGACAGATGTTTTTC	CACDPISLQSPGDHLRNSWDTRQMFF
medium-sized	TRDD2	17	TRDJ1	TRDV1	TGTGCTCTTGGGCTATTTCCTACAGGGCGTACGAACGATAAACTCATCTTT	CALGLFPTGRTNDKLIF
many	TRDD3	20	TRDJ1	TRDV1	TGTGCTCTTGGACTAAAAGACGCGCTTCCCCATGCGGGGGATACCGATAAACTCATCTTT	CALGLKDALPHAGDTDKLIF
many	TRDD3	20	TRDJ1	TRDV1	TGTGCTCTTGGGGAACTTTGGAGGGACTACGGGATCGGATACGACGATAAACTCATCTTT	CALGELWRDYGIGYDDKLIF
many	TRDD3	18	TRDJ1	TRDV1	TGTGCTCTTGGGGTAATATACTGGGGGATAAAATACACCGATAAACTCATCTTT	CALGVIYWGIKYTDKLIF
many	NA	18	TRDJ1	TRDV2	TGTGCCTGTGACCCTCTTTCGTACGCTGGGGACCTTAACGGGAAACTCATCTTT	CACDPLSYAGDLNGKLIF
medium-sized	TRDD3	26	TRDJ1	TRDV1	TGTGCTCTTGGGGTTGTATTAATTCCTACCCCCCTCGCTGATCGTCTACTGGGGGATACACCCGATAAACTCATCTTT	CALGVVLIPTPLADRLLGDTPDKLIF
NA	TRDD3	21	TRDJ1	TRDV1	TGTGCTCTTGGGGAACTCTTGACTACGGGTGGGGGATTCTTTGGGACCGATAAACTCATCTTT	CALGELLTTGGGFFGTDKLIF
many	TRDD3	18	TRDJ1	TRDV1	TGTGCTCTTGGGGTCCCTGGGGGTGGGGGATACGAGACCGATAAACTCATCTTT	CALGVPGGGGYETDKLIF
many	TRDD3	16	TRDJ1	TRDV2	TGTGCCTGTGACACCGTGGGGGATACGCAGGCCGATAAACTCATCTTT	CACDTVGDTQADKLIF
many	NA	19	TRDJ1	TRDV1	TGTGCTCTTGGGCTATACGGTAAATGGCGTTGGGCCTACACCGATAAACTCATCTTT	CALGLYGKWRWAYTDKLIF
many	TRDD3	21	TRDJ1	TRDV1	TGTGCTCTTGGGGAATCTCTCCCTACGAGCCTGGGGGACCCAGACACCGATAAACTCATCTTT	CALGESLPTSLGDPDTDKLIF
many	TRDD2	21	TRDJ1	TRDV1	TGTGCTCTTGGGGCGCCTTCCTACAGAATACGGGCCCCCTTTAACTGGGATAAACTCATCTTT	CALGAPSYRIRAPFNWDKLIF
many	TRDD3	19	TRDJ1	TRDV1	TGTGCTCTTGGGGAACCCATAAAAAAAATCCTACCGGGGGATACCAGACTCATCTTT	CALGEPIKKILPGDTRLIF
many	TRDD3	17	TRDJ1	TRDV2	TGTGCCTGTGAGCCACTGGGGGATACCACGTACACCGATAAACTCATCTTT	CACEPLGDTTYTDKLIF